Detailed here is one TCR beta chain. Its antigen remains unidentified. Base qualities are not at hand, and no much larger clone is one base apart. Enrolling through a virtual design, the prospective study's participants ranged in age from roughly 18 to 89 years and lived across 24 United States geographic areas. In the prospective study, cohorts were assigned on the basis of participant-reported clinical history obtained from a screening survey and a study questionnaire. Exposed participants were defined as having been in contact with someone with a PCR-confirmed or clinician-diagnosed COVID-19 case within 2 weeks of study entry. In the prospective study, mobile phlebotomists collected whole blood, serum and a nasopharyngeal or oropharyngeal swab from each participant. Participants in the prospective study had the option to provide additional blood draws and questionnaires over an approximately 2-month period. Prospective study blood samples were shipped either frozen or at room temperature before DNA extraction.

This sample was taken from a study of blood T cell repertoires in COVID-19 (dated by TCRdb to 2019 to 2021). Concerning the study at large: The collaborator samples originated in the United States, Italy and Spain and spanned the acute and convalescent phases of COVID-19. Subjects who had been exposed to COVID-19, were actively infected with it, or had recovered from it provided the deeply sampled blood TCRbeta repertoires that made up the dataset. The repertoires were released in a freely available public database meant as a resource for research on the immune response to SARS-CoV-2. The prospective study material was composed of cDNA or gDNA derived from T cells, B-cell-depleted T cells, or PBMCs. Where HLA class I and class II types were available, the types were taken from metadata supplied by the sample provider, not from assay-based typing. The samples were drawn from two sources: the first 160 participants of the ongoing ImmuneRACE study, and 1,200 or so subjects contributed by 6 global collaborators. Nearly every sample came with metadata listing a de-identified subject ID, COVID-19 status, age in years and sex. General conclusions and limits of the study: Clinical and demographic metadata were provided uncurated, with the amount varying by source and participant.

Its CDR3 holds 17 amino acids, cysteine through phenylalanine. Left in the record is the CDR3 DNA by itself, 51 bases read in frame from the first base. As encoded in the germline V gene, CDR1 is MNHNS while CDR2 is SASEGT. Cut back by 1 base and 4 bases, the V and J ends lie 19 bases apart. TCRbeta CDR3 regions were amplified from genomic DNA using the immunoSEQ Assay, a bias-controlled multiplex PCR. On the study's bioinformatics: The number of nucleated cells in each sample was estimated from the amplification of reference gene primers within the assay. To quantify the absolute abundance of each unique TCRbeta CDR3 rearrangement, sequence reads were collapsed and filtered. For each sample, productive Simpson clonality was calculated by taking the square root of Simpson's diversity index across productive rearrangements. This immuneACCESS table, as held by TCRdb, lists in-frame sequences with V and J called but not all clones. Of the missing ones, under half trace to an unresolved V gene in checked studies; the others have no known cause. The V and J calls and the clone size are those of that table, but D and trimming were determined from the DNA. This sample is represented by approximately 220,000 clones; around 82% of them were singletons. Approximately 4% of the sample is in the top ten clones.

This receptor was obtained from a middle-aged woman who had been exposed to COVID-19. The rearrangement combines TRBV6-1 with TRBJ1-1; TRBD1 could be the D gene, as 5 bases match. Source material: PBMCs or T cells enriched from blood (not recorded which). The DNA is TGTGCCAGCAGTGAAGGGATGGAGCCCAGGGTGGGCACTGAAGCTTTCTTT. It codes for CASSEGMEPRVGTEAFF.